This TCR beta chain emerged from a study of T cell responses to AZD1222 COVID-19 vaccine. Per germline, CDR1 LGHDT and CDR2 YNNKEL (reference sequence). Trimming cost V 2 bases and J 2 bases, with 12 bases left between them. The CDR3 is made up of 16 amino acids. Sequencing was performed with immunoSEQ multiplex PCR; in TCRdb, only in-frame clones are kept and a portion is missing. This table holds 100,000 to 150,000 clones, approximately 93% found once. This rearrangement joins TRBV3-1 (or the pseudogene TRBV3-2) to TRBJ2-2; a possible D gene is TRBD1 (5 bases). The sequence was collected from an adult in good health. The material sequenced was peripheral blood, taken on day 0 of AZD1222 vaccination. CDR3 amino acids: CASSQLTQGNTGELFF. The CDR3 nucleotides read TGTGCCAGCAGCCAACTTACCCAGGGTAACACCGGGGAGCTGTTTTTT.